This T cell receptor (beta chain) was retrieved from a study of regulatory T cells in long-lasting Graves disease (dated by TCRdb to about 2021). Describing the broader study: Antithyroid drugs had been taken for less than 3 months by newly diagnosed Graves' disease patients. This study used TCR sequencing and RNA sequencing of peripheral blood to compare persistent Graves' disease patients against newly diagnosed Graves' disease patients. The study was registered as a clinical trial and conducted in China. A total of roughly 35 samples underwent TCR sequencing: about 13 from persistent and some 20 from newly diagnosed Graves' disease patients.

The protocol used for the library was multiplex PCR. The instrument given in TCRdb is Illumina HiSeq 4000. To build TCR beta libraries, CDR3 regions were amplified by Arm-PCR using iRepertoire HTBI primers. Gel purification was performed on PCR products prior to sequencing. From the authors' description of their analysis: Gene usage analysis of CDR3 amino acid clonotypes relied on the roughly 64 TRBV and 14 TRBJ segments identified across samples. COPE and FqMerger were used to merge filtered high-quality paired reads into contigs. BLAST was used to align contigs to IMGT TRBV, TRBD and TRBJ reference genes, with CDR3 defined following IMGT. Clonotypes above 0.1% frequency were classified as highly expanded clones. Shannon entropy was used to measure repertoire diversity, and the Gini coefficient was used to measure V-J evenness. A clonotype found in more than one individual was treated as public. TCRdb itself trimmed the public reads at Q25 with fastp, ran MiXCR and retained productive beta chains. Rows matching on CDR3 protein sequence are summarized as one entry with the most common DNA and genes. TCRdb assigned the V and J calls; the authors' analysis was not used. The sample table records approximately 400,000 distinct CDR3 sequences; 14% to 15% of these occur just once. Jointly, the top ten make up over 15% of the sample.

This clonotype was observed a handful of times. Its antigen is unknown. It has no much larger one-base neighbor in the sample; base qualities were not kept. The CDR3 goes from the cysteine to the phenylalanine over 13 residues. Only CDR3 DNA is held: 39 bases, read in frame from base 1. The germline V end is reduced by 6 bases and the J end by 10 bases; junction bases left unmatched: 11. Based on the germline V gene (reference sequence), the CDR1 and CDR2 sequences are LNHDA and SQIVND. What the research found in general, with its limitations: Sequencing and analysis were restricted to the TCR beta chain. Only peripheral blood was studied, because thyroid tissue, the primary lesion, was inaccessible. The small sample size was acknowledged by the authors as a limitation that may reduce accuracy. More public clonotypes were shared among persistent patients (more than 2,500) than among newly diagnosed patients (just under 1,000). Persistent disease showed preferential use of TRBV28, TRBJ1-2 and TRBJ2-5, whereas newly diagnosed disease favored TRBV20-1 and TRBJ2-1. Compared with newly diagnosed patients, persistent Graves' disease patients had lower TCR Shannon entropy and fewer highly expanded clones, which suggests clonal expansion.

The time point tag for this specimen amounts to: newly diagnosed GD, antithyroid drugs for less than 3 months. For both TCR sequencing and RNA sequencing, RNA was extracted from PBMCs in TRIzol. The diagnosis of Graves' disease was made according to American Thyroid Association guidelines. The patients came from an endocrinology department in Xi'an, China. From each patient, about 9 milliliters of peripheral blood was collected into an EDTA anticoagulant tube. Ficoll Paque Plus density gradient separation was used to isolate PBMCs, and no further T cell sorting was performed. An Agilent 2100 Bioanalyzer and agarose gel were used to check RNA quality, while a NanoDrop 2000 measured RNA concentration. The data also belong to a second study, concerning T cells in Graves' hyperthyroidism and ophthalmopathy. That second publication adds: A patient counted as having stable Graves' hyperthyroidism if no progression to ophthalmopathy occurred over 18 months of follow-up. Hyperthyroidism patients were newly diagnosed, had a disease duration of under 2 months, and were aged 18 to 65 years. The study excluded patients with uncontrolled infections, other autoimmune diseases, pregnancy or lactation. Clinical symptoms, serum thyroxine and TRAb, thyroid ultrasound, and orbital computed tomography formed the basis for the diagnoses. The first round of RT-PCR for the TCR CDR3 was performed with the HTBI primer set and the Qiagen OneStep RT-PCR kit. Blood samples also contained most of the expanded thyroid clonotypes (frequency above 0.001), which suggests that blood repertoires may reflect thyroid immune responses. Ophthalmopathy was separated from stable hyperthyroidism by a 13 V-J signature model, with approximately 90% sensitivity and about 81% specificity obtained in cross-validation and 80%/75% obtained in testing. During validation, the model predicted progression to ophthalmopathy a median of around six months ahead of onset, with 60% to 71% sensitivity and roughly 72% specificity. To identify distinguishing TCR V-J signatures, a discovery cohort of 90 to 100 patients was used, comprising 43 with Graves' ophthalmopathy and approximately 57 with stable Graves' hyperthyroidism. Prospective prediction of ophthalmopathy was tested in an independent validation cohort of 18 to 20 hyperthyroidism patients and some 17 patients who later progressed to ophthalmopathy. The roughly 94 discovery patients were randomly divided into training and test sets at a 7:3 ratio. Thyroid tissue and blood T-cell repertoires from several Graves' hyperthyroidism patients were also compared in the study. After blood sampling, hyperthyroidism patients were treated with methimazole at a starting dose of 30 mg daily, and ophthalmopathy patients were treated with high-dose intravenous methylprednisolone. A second multiplex PCR round built the libraries, followed by size selection and purification. Sequencing of the libraries was done on an Illumina HiSeq2000 using paired-end 100 bp reads. Raw data were processed with SOAPnuke, discarding reads with adapters, uncalled bases, mean Phred below 15, or no exact constant-primer or identifier match. COPE v1.2.5 was used to merge high-quality paired reads, and clonotypes were defined as unique nucleotide sequences. MiTCR v1.1 was used to align clonotypes to the IMGT TRBV, TRBD and TRBJ reference segments. The analysis was restricted to V-J combinations with a frequency above 0.0001, which together covered roughly 99% of the repertoires. A TCS score was defined as the ratio between F50 (clonal expansion) and ExV (chaos), using BLOSUM62-based TCRdist between CDR3 peptides within each V-J. Welch's t-statistics and random forest reduced some 510 V-J features to 13, which were used in a naive Bayes classifier (R e1071). Sample size was not statistically predetermined, and investigators were not blinded to group allocation. According to the paper, TCR Vbeta CDR3 sequencing was carried out on over 130 peripheral blood samples, which came from about 45 ophthalmopathy, some 73 hyperthyroidism and approximately 17 progressor patients.

The sequence joins TRBV19 to TRBJ1-1; TRBD1 aligns with 7 central bases. The sequenced sample was peripheral blood mononuclear cells (PBMCs), obtained at new diagnosis, from a patient treated with antithyroid drugs. The clonotype was recovered from a woman in her twenties or thirties with Graves disease. Donor details come from another sample of the same person, matched by shared clones. The CDR3 amino acid sequence is: CASSQDRVARAFF. At the DNA level, the sequence is TGTGCCAGTAGCCAAGACAGGGTCGCACGAGCTTTCTTT. Reference TRBV19 and TRBJ1-1 proteins supply the regions before and after the CDR3; the full variable domain is: DGGITQSPKYLFRKEGQNVTLSCEQNLNHDAMYWYRQDPGQGLRLIYYSQIVNDFQKGDIAEGYSVSREKKESFPLTVTSAQKNPTAFYLCASSQDRVARAFFGQGTRLTVV.